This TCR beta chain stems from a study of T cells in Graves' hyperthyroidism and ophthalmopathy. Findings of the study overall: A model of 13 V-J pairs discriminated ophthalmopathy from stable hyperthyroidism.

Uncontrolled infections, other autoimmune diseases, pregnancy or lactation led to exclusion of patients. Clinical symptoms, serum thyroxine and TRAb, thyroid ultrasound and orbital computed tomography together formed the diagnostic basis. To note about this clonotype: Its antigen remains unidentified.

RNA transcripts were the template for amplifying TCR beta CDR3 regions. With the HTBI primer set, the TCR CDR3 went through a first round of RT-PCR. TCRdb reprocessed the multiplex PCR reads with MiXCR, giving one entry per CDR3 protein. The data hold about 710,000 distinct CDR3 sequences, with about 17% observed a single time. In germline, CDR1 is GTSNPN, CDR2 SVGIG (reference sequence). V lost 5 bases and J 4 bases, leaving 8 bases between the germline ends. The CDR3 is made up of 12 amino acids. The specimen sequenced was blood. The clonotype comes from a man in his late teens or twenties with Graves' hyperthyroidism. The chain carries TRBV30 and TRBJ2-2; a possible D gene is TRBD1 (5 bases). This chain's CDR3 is CAWWTTTGELFF. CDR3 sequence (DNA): TGTGCCTGGTGGACAACCACCGGGGAGCTGTTTTTT.